The TCR beta chain under discussion was sequenced for a study of OX40 agonist ivuxolimab in advanced cancers. Points from the study as a whole: More expanded clones were found, on average, in CD8+ than in CD4+ T cells.

Concerning this clone: Its antigen remains unknown. One end of the junction varies from germline; a read error may be responsible.

This CDR3 comprises 14 residues. Germline V gene sequence: CDR1 SSHAT, CDR2 FNYEAQ (reference sequence). Measured with immunoSEQ multiplex PCR; TCRdb has only the in-frame clones, and not every one. Of fewer than 85,000 clones in the sample, 89% were seen once. The sample was CD4+ or CD8+ T cells sorted from blood, taken in a trial of the OX40 agonist ivuxolimab. The TCR comes from an adult with an advanced solid tumor such as melanoma, head and neck, liver or kidney cancer. The V and J genes are TRBV7-7 and TRBJ2-5; D is ambiguous. CDR3 sequence reads: CASSLNTNSETQYF. The CDR3 region has the DNA TGTGCTAGCAGCCTAAACACCAATTCGGAGACCCAGTACTTC.